The clone carrying this T cell receptor (beta chain) was observed a few times. The antigen is not known. UMIs and a universal primer site were added when TCR cDNA was made by 5'RACE template switching. TCRdb itself ran the 5' RACE reads through MiXCR, one entry per CDR3 protein. The data contain 350,000 or so distinct CDR3 sequences, approximately 8% of them seen just once; the ten biggest clones take up 15% to 20%. This specimen belongs to a study of T cells after yellow fever vaccination. Overall study findings and caveats: Only a minor proportion of clonotypes was detected across both CD4 and CD8 compartments. Reappearance after the booster was seen for most primary-vaccination clones, at 95% to 98% CD4 and roughly 90% CD8.

CDR1 is SGHNT, CDR2 YYREEE, per germline (reference sequence). The ends lost 0 bases at V and 3 bases at J; junction bases unmatched: 5. This CDR3 spans 17 amino acids. The gene calls are TRBV5-4 and TRBJ2-7; 14 bases agree with TRBD2. This specimen was PBMCs, taken about 41 days after the first yellow fever vaccination. This TCR came from a man between 18 and 35 years old who received the YFV17D yellow fever vaccine. The CDR3 sequence: CASSLGSGLAGGYEQYF. In DNA, the CDR3 is TGTGCCAGCAGCTTGGGTTCCGGACTAGCGGGGGGCTACGAGCAGTACTTC.